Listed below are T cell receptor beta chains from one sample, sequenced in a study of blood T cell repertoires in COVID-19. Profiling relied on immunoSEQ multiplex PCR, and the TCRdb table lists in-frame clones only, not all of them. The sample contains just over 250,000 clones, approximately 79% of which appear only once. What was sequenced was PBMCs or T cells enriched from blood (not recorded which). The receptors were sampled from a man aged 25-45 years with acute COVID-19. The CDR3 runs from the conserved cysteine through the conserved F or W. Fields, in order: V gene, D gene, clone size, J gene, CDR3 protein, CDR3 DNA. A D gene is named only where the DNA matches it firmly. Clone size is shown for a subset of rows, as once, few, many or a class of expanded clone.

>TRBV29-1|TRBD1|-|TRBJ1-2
CSVESTGTGVHGYTF
TGCAGCGTTGAATCCACCGGGACAGGGGTTCATGGCTACACCTTC
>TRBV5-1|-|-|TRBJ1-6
CASSLESGRNSPLHF
TGCGCCAGCAGCTTGGAGTCAGGTAGAAATTCACCCCTCCACTTT
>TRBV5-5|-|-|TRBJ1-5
CASSQLAGDQPQHF
TGTGCCAGCAGCCAGCTTGCAGGGGACCAGCCCCAGCATTTT
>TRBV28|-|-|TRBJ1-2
CASSSGVGGYTF
TGTGCCAGCAGTTCGGGGGTTGGGGGCTACACCTTC
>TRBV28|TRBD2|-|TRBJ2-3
CRISARRSGGPISYTDTQYF
TGTAGAATTTCCGCTCGTAGAAGCGGGGGGCCGATCAGCTACACAGATACGCAGTATTTT
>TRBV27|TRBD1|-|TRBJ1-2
CASSLTDRGYGYTF
TGTGCCAGCAGTCTCACGGACAGGGGGTATGGCTACACCTTC
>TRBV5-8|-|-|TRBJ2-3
CASHRLGAQYF
TGTGCCAGCCATCGCCTCGGGGCGCAGTATTTT
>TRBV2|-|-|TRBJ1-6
CASSVYERSPLHF
TGTGCCAGCAGTGTATACGAGCGTTCACCCCTCCACTTT
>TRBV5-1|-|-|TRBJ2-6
CASSLFLGSSSGANVLTF
TGTGCCAGCAGCTTGTTTTTGGGCAGCTCCTCTGGGGCCAACGTCCTGACTTTC
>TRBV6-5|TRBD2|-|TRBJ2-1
CASSYSDGGVGYEQFF
TGTGCCAGCAGTTACTCCGACGGGGGGGTAGGGTATGAGCAGTTCTTC
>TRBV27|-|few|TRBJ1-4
CASSSAGVREKLFF
TGTGCCAGCAGTTCTGCAGGGGTACGCGAAAAACTGTTTTTT
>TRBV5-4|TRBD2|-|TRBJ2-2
CASSSPSGRINTGELFF
TGTGCCAGCAGCTCGCCCAGCGGGAGGATTAACACCGGGGAGCTGTTTTTT
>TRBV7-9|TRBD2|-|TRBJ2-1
CASSPRLANTKVGNEQFF
TGTGCCAGCAGCCCCCGACTAGCTAACACGAAAGTTGGCAATGAGCAGTTCTTC
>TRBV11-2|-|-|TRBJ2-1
CATNQGKQFF
TGTGCCACCAATCAGGGAAAGCAGTTCTTC
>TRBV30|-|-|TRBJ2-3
CAWSGEFTDTQYF
TGTGCCTGGAGCGGGGAGTTCACAGATACGCAGTATTTT
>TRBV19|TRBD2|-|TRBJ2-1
CASSIRLAGGPVDEQFF
TGTGCCAGTAGTATAAGGCTAGCGGGAGGGCCGGTCGATGAGCAGTTCTTC
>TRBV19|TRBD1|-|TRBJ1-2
CASIGQGGDYGYTF
TGTGCCAGTATTGGACAGGGAGGCGACTATGGCTACACCTTC
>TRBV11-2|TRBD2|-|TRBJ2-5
CASSLWTSTQETQYF
TGTGCCAGCAGCCTATGGACTAGCACCCAAGAGACCCAGTACTTC
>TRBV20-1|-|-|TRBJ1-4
CSAQRGEKLFF
TGCAGTGCCCAGAGAGGTGAAAAACTGTTTTTT
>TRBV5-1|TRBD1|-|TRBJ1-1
CASSLVGTANTEAFF
TGCGCCAGCAGCTTGGTGGGGACAGCGAACACTGAAGCTTTCTTT
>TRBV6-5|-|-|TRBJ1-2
CASSKAAGQHYGYTF
TGTGCCAGCAGTAAGGCCGCAGGACAGCACTATGGCTACACCTTC
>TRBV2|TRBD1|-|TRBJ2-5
CASSESQGISETQYF
TGTGCCAGCAGTGAATCACAGGGGATATCAGAGACCCAGTACTTC
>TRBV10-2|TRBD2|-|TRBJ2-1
CASMGGAGGYNEQFF
TGCGCCAGCATGGGAGGGGCGGGAGGTTACAATGAGCAGTTCTTC
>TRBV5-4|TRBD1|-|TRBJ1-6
CASSSGQPNSPLHF
TGTGCCAGCAGCTCGGGACAGCCAAATTCACCCCTCCACTTT
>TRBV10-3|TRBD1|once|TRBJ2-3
CAISVGTGGSDTQYF
TGTGCCATCAGTGTAGGGACAGGGGGCTCTGATACGCAGTATTTT
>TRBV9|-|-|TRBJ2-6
CASSVAGAALSGANVLTF
TGTGCCAGCAGCGTAGCAGGGGCAGCACTCTCTGGGGCCAACGTCCTGACTTTC
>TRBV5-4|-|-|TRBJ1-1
CASSPVGGVNTEAFF
TGTGCCAGCAGCCCGGTAGGGGGGGTGAACACTGAAGCTTTCTTT
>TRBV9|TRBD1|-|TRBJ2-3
CASSVGTGVDTQYF
TGTGCCAGCAGCGTTGGGACAGGGGTTGATACGCAGTATTTT
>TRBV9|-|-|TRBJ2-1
CASSVAGERSYNEQFF
TGTGCCAGCAGCGTAGCGGGAGAGCGCTCCTACAATGAGCAGTTCTTC
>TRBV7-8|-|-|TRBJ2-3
CASSSRDWNTDTQYF
TGTGCCAGCAGCTCCCGGGACTGGAACACAGATACGCAGTATTTT
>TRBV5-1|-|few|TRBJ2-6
CASSLGQAPGANVLTF
TGCGCCAGCAGCTTGGGACAGGCTCCTGGGGCCAACGTCCTGACTTTC
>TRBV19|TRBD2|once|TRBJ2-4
CASSQTSGSRGVKNIQYF
TGTGCCAGTAGTCAGACTAGCGGGAGTCGTGGGGTCAAAAACATTCAGTACTTC
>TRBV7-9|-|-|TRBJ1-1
CASSLEAGEAFF
TGTGCCAGCAGCTTAGAGGCGGGCGAAGCTTTCTTT
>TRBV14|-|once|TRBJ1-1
CASSQAQAALNTEAFF
TGTGCCAGCAGCCAAGCCCAAGCGGCGCTGAACACTGAAGCTTTCTTT
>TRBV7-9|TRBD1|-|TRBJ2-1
CASSLGQINPFF
TGTGCCAGCAGCTTGGGACAGATTAATCCGTTCTTC
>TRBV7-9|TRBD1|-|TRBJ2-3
CASSLDRGGTDTQYF
TGTGCCAGCAGCTTGGACAGGGGAGGCACAGATACGCAGTATTTT
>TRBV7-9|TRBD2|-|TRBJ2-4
CASSQGLAALQAKNIQYF
TGTGCCAGCAGCCAGGGACTAGCGGCGCTCCAGGCCAAAAACATTCAGTACTTC
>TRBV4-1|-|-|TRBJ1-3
CASSHLGQNGNTIYF
TGCGCCAGCAGCCACCTCGGACAGAATGGAAACACCATATATTTT
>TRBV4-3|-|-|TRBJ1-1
CASSQDTGVGRAFF
TGCGCCAGCAGCCAAGATACGGGAGTTGGGAGGGCTTTCTTT
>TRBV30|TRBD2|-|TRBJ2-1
CAPGGGKGQFF
TGTGCCCCGGGAGGTGGGAAAGGGCAGTTCTTC
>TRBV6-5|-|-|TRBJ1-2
CASSPGDYGYTF
TGTGCCAGCAGTCCAGGGGACTATGGCTACACCTTC
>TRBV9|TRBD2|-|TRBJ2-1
CASSPSGRTSNEQFF
TGTGCCAGCAGCCCTAGCGGGAGAACGTCGAATGAGCAGTTCTTC
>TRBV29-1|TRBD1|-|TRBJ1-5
CSVLGQGANQPQHF
TGCAGCGTTCTCGGACAGGGGGCCAATCAGCCCCAGCATTTT